The 20 T cell receptor beta chains presented below share a single source sample, sequenced in a study of T-cell memory formation after mild COVID-19. TCRdb itself ran the 5' RACE reads through MiXCR, one entry per CDR3 protein. The sample lists just over 350,000 distinct CDR3 sequences, about an eighth seen once, with about 22% in the top ten. Sequenced material: PBMCs or a T cell subset sorted from them (not recorded which). The receptors were sampled from a man aged 18-30 years who had mild COVID-19 (a few samples of this study predate the infection). Cell type and time point are not known.

The chain links TRBV20-1 to TRBJ2-1; 10 bases map to TRBD2. CDR3 size: 15 residues. Trimming at V came to 0 bases and at J to 7 bases, leaving 6 bases not matched to a gene. The V gene's germline CDR1 is DFQATT and CDR2 SNEGSKA (reference sequence). CDR3 loop: CSARDGTSVTNEQFF. CDR3 sequence (DNA): TGCAGTGCTAGAGATGGGACTAGCGTAACGAATGAGCAGTTCTTC.

This clonotype has just a few counts. The V and J genes are TRBV7-2 and TRBJ1-5; possibly TRBD1 for D (6 bases). The CDR3 runs 16 residues. Looked up from germline, CDR1 is SGHTA and CDR2 is FQGNSA. V lost 1 base and J lost 4, with 14 bases in between. In DNA form, the CDR3 reads TGTGCCAGCAGCTTAGGTCACAGGGCAGGAAATCAGCCCCAGCATTTT. Its translation is CASSLGHRAGNQPQHF.

The rearrangement uses TRBV6-2 or TRBV6-3 and TRBJ2-7; 9 bases fit TRBD1. The junction had 18 bases not matched to a gene; V was cut back by 0 bases and J by 3 bases. CDR1 and CDR2 (germline): MNHEY, SVGEGT. There are 20 residues in the CDR3. The CDR3 region is CASSYSVLSAGTGTLYEQYF. The DNA for the CDR3 is TGTGCCAGCAGTTACTCTGTTTTATCTGCCGGGACAGGGACCCTCTACGAGCAGTACTTC.

This clonotype was counted only a few times. The chain couples TRBV29-1 to TRBJ1-3; 8 bases agree with TRBD1. The J segment lost 0 bases and the V segment lost 7 bases, leaving 5 bases of the junction unmatched. CDR1 is SQVTM, CDR2 ANQGSEA, per germline. The CDR3 runs to 14 residues. The CDR3 nucleotides are TGCAGCGCGACAGGGGACCTCTCTGGAAACACCATATATTTT. It translates to CSATGDLSGNTIYF.

J is TRBJ1-5 and V is TRBV28, with D uncertain. This CDR3 has 14 residues. Trimming took off 6 bases at V and 5 bases at J, with 14 bases between the two ends. Germline V gene lookup returns CDR1 MDHEN and CDR2 SYDVKM. CDR3 in amino acids: CASRLIRRDQPQHF. CDR3 DNA: TGTGCCAGCAGGTTGATACGGAGGGATCAGCCCCAGCATTTT.

This rearrangement joins TRBV2 to TRBJ2-7; D not resolved. This CDR3 has 12 amino acids. Trimming cost V 4 bases and J 1 base, with 5 bases left between them. Germline values: CDR1 SNHLY, CDR2 FYNNEI. Here the CDR3 reads CASSVLSYEQYV. The CDR3 DNA reads as TGTGCCAGCAGTGTTTTGTCCTACGAGCAGTACGTC.

This clonotype was observed a few times. DNA for the CDR3: TGCGCCAGCAGCCAAGCGGGGAATCAGCCCCAGCATTTT. Translating it yields CASSQAGNQPQHF. V is TRBV4-1 and J is TRBJ1-5; the D is unclear. The ends were cut back, 1 base at V and 4 bases at J, with 5 bases in the middle. CDR1 and CDR2 (germline): MGHRA, YSYEKL. The CDR3 spans 13 residues.

The chain links TRBV5-1 to TRBJ1-2; the D is unclear. The CDR3 extends over 13 amino acids. V gave up 3 bases and J gave up 2 bases, with 8 bases separating them. Germline V lookup: CDR1 SGHRS, CDR2 YFSETQ. The CDR3 sequence is CASSSGGNYGYTF. The CDR3 coding sequence is TGCGCCAGCAGCTCGGGAGGGAACTATGGCTACACCTTC.

This clonotype was detected a few times. The gene calls are TRBV6-5 and TRBJ1-2; 11 nucleotides align to TRBD1. V dropped 6 bases and J dropped 7; count of bases not matched to a gene: 7. The CDR3 loop spans 14 amino acids. CDR1 MNHEY and CDR2 SVGAGI come from the germline V gene. CDR3 nucleotide sequence: TGTGCCAGCAGCTCCGGACAGGGGGCGCGTGGCTACACCTTC. Its protein product is CASSSGQGARGYTF.

This clonotype was detected only a few times. The chain employs TRBV14 and TRBJ2-2; 7 bases line up with TRBD1. The CDR3 totals 16 residues. With V trimmed by 4 bases and J by 4 bases, 9 bases remained unmatched. From germline, CDR1 is SGHDN and CDR2 FVKESK. The DNA of the CDR3 is TGTGCCAGCAGCCCACGACAGGGCAGAACCACCGGGGAGCTGTTTTTT. Protein: CASSPRQGRTTGELFF.

The chain couples TRBV27 to TRBJ2-3; no firm D call. This CDR3 is 16 amino acids long. V was cut by 2 bases and J by 0 bases, with 12 bases left in between. The germline gives CDR1 MNHEY, CDR2 SMNVEV (reference sequence). The CDR3 bases are TGTGCCAGCAGTTTACTCGGCATGGGGAGCACAGATACGCAGTATTTT. The encoded protein is CASSLLGMGSTDTQYF.

This clonotype was found a few times. The chain employs TRBV7-2 and TRBJ2-5; D call uncertain. The CDR3 consists of 13 residues. Between the trimmed V and J ends, which lost 3 bases and 5 bases, there was a span of 10 bases. In germline, CDR1 is SGHTA, CDR2 FQGNSA. DNA for the CDR3: TGTGCCAGCAGCTTGGGTCTGCGGGAGACCCAGTACTTC. Translation: CASSLGLRETQYF.

This clonotype came up a few times. V and J are TRBV5-1 and TRBJ2-3, with 8 bases fitting TRBD2. After removal of 0 bases from V and 2 bases from J, the junction contained 5 bases not matched to a gene. The CDR3 spans 16 residues. Germline-derived CDR1 and CDR2 are SGHRS and YFSETQ. The CDR3 region has the DNA TGCGCCAGCAGCTTGGAACGGGGGGGGAACACAGATACGCAGTATTTT. Its translation: CASSLERGGNTDTQYF.

This clonotype turned up a few times. The chain combines TRBV10-3 with TRBJ2-3; the D is unclear. Germline lookup yields CDR1 ENHRY and CDR2 SYGVKD. Trimming cost V 10 bases and J 4 bases, with 9 bases left between them. This CDR3 spans 11 amino acids. The CDR3 protein is CATLNADTQYF. As DNA, the CDR3 is TGTGCCACCCTCAATGCAGATACGCAGTATTTT.

This clonotype has more than one count but fewer than ten. V and J are TRBV12-3 or TRBV12-4 and TRBJ1-6; 7 positions match TRBD1. CDR3 size: 18 residues. V lost 5 bases to trimming and J lost 10 bases; unmatched junction nucleotides: 20. CDR3 in DNA: TGTGCCAGCAGTCCTGGGCGGCCATCCGGGACAGTAAACTCACCCCTCCACTTT. It yields the protein CASSPGRPSGTVNSPLHF.

This clonotype was counted only a few times. This sequence joins TRBV5-1 and TRBJ2-6; D not resolved. CDR3 length: 15 amino acids. V lost 2 bases to trimming and J lost 4 bases, with 10 bases between them. Looked up from germline, CDR1 is SGHRS and CDR2 is YFSETQ. The CDR3 loop is CASSLAGPGANVLTF. DNA of the CDR3: TGCGCCAGCAGCTTAGCAGGCCCCGGGGCCAACGTCCTGACTTTC. Full variable domain (outside the CDR3, taken from reference TRBV5-1 and TRBJ2-6): KAGVTQTPRYLIKTRGQQVTLSCSPISGHRSVSWYQQTPGQGLQFLFEYFSETQRNKGNFPGRFSGRQFSNSRSEMNVSTLELGDSALYLCASSLAGPGANVLTFGAGSRLTVL.

This clonotype was detected only a few times. The J gene is TRBJ1-4, the V gene TRBV7-9; D remains unclear. CDR1 and CDR2 (germline): SEHNR, FQNEAQ (reference sequence). The CDR3 spans 15 residues. The V and J ends lost 0 bases and 5 bases respectively, with 10 bases between them. CDR3 in DNA: TGTGCCAGCAGCTTAGCGTTTGGGAGGAATGAAAAACTGTTTTTT. Protein product: CASSLAFGRNEKLFF.

The chain joins TRBV19 to TRBJ1-5; unclear D gene. The CDR3 consists of 15 residues. The germline V gene encodes CDR1 LNHDA and CDR2 SQIVND (reference sequence). Trimming cost V 7 bases and J 0 bases, with 13 bases left between them. The CDR3 sequence is CASTGLPYSNQPQHF. CDR3 coding DNA: TGTGCCAGTACTGGACTACCCTATAGCAATCAGCCCCAGCATTTT.

The chain joins TRBV28 to TRBJ1-4, with D possibly being TRBD1 (6 bases). CDR1 and CDR2 (germline): MDHEN, SYDVKM. V was trimmed by 5 bases and J by 2 bases, leaving 12 bases between them. The length of the CDR3 is 15 residues. CDR3 sequence (DNA): TGTGCCAGCAGTGATACAGGGTTGACTAATGAAAAACTGTTTTTT. Its protein product is CASSDTGLTNEKLFF.

The chain joins TRBV19 to TRBJ1-5; no firm D call. Trimming shortened V by 4 bases and J by 1 base, and 5 bases separated the two germline ends. Germline-derived CDR1 and CDR2 are LNHDA and SQIVND (reference sequence). This CDR3 is 13 amino acids long. CDR3 nucleotides: TGTGCCAGTAGTAAAGAGAGCAATCAGCCCCAGCATTTT. As protein: CASSKESNQPQHF.